Sequencing of this TCR beta chain was carried out in a study of blood T cell repertoires in COVID-19. V was pared by 3 bases and J by 3 bases, with 9 bases between. This CDR3 comprises 13 residues. From germline, CDR1 is DFQATT and CDR2 SNEGSKA (reference sequence). Using immunoSEQ multiplex PCR, the repertoire was profiled, and TCRdb retains in-frame clones only, with some absent. The sample contains about 170,000 clones, approximately 83% of which appear only once. The clonotype was recovered from a woman of 80 years or more with active or convalescent COVID-19. This chain joins TRBV20-1 and TRBJ1-5; no reliable D call. Sequencing was carried out using peripheral blood. CDR3 nucleotides: TGCAGTGCTAGTCCCGGGATCAATCAGCCCCAGCATTTT. It is translated as CSASPGINQPQHF.